This T cell receptor (beta chain) was obtained from a study of shared clonotypes between healthy human individuals. Study summary: The composition of the donors was two women and a few men aged 18 to 49.

The donors, all of them Caucasian adults, lived in Nashville, Tennessee. The protocol was immunoSEQ multiplex PCR, while the TCRdb copy is restricted to in-frame clones and leaves out a portion. Among about 490,000 clones listed, 70% to 80% were seen once. This clonotype was sampled from a woman between 40 and 50 years old in good health. Some clones in this sample may be carry-over from other donors' samples. Sequencing was performed on PBMCs.

The CDR3 DNA reads TGTGCCAGCAGTTTAAATCCCTTGCCGTCCTACGAGCAGTACTTC. This translates into CASSLNPLPSYEQYF. V gene TRBV27 combines with J gene TRBJ2-7; D unclear. In germline, CDR1 is MNHEY, CDR2 SMNVEV (reference sequence). Trimming removed 2 bases from V and 1 base from J, with 12 bases in between. CDR3 size: 15 residues.